This entry lists 10 T cell receptor beta chains sequenced from one sample in a study of T cells after yellow fever vaccination. TCRdb re-called the 5' RACE reads with MiXCR, one entry per CDR3 protein. Here the sample spans fewer than 650,000 distinct CDR3 sequences, 21% being singletons. The source material was PBMCs, sampled 20 to 25 days after the first yellow fever vaccination. All receptors come from a man between 18 and 35 years old who received the YFV17D yellow fever vaccine.

The sample holds many counts of this clonotype. The chain joins TRBV7-9 to TRBJ1-5, with D perhaps TRBD1 (5 bases). CDR1 and CDR2 from the germline V gene are SEHNR and FQNEAQ (reference sequence). V lost 6 bases and J 8 bases, leaving 14 bases between the germline ends. The length of the CDR3 is 13 residues. The CDR3, as DNA: TGTGCCAGCAGTGACAGCGCCCTGGAGCCCCAGCATTTT. Translated, it gives CASSDSALEPQHF.

This clonotype came up a few times. The chain recombines TRBV27 with TRBJ1-1; possible D gene TRBD1, 5 bases. V was trimmed by 4 bases and J by 4 bases, leaving 13 bases between them. CDR1 is MNHEY and CDR2 is SMNVEV in the germline V gene (reference sequence). CDR3 length: 14 amino acids. CDR3 nucleotides: TGTGCCAGCAGTTCTTGGGGGTCAGTCACTGAAGCTTTCTTT. Its protein product is CASSSWGSVTEAFF.

The chain uses TRBV5-4 and TRBJ2-1; TRBD2 matches 8 bases. CDR1 and CDR2 from the germline V gene are SGHNT and YYREEE (reference sequence). With 4 bases clipped from V and 10 bases from J, the junction kept 13 bases outside the gene matches. This CDR3 spans 15 amino acids. For the CDR3, the DNA is TGTGCCAGCAGCGACAGCGGGGGCCCCGGGGAGGAGCAGTTCTTC. Protein sequence: CASSDSGGPGEEQFF.

This clonotype was detected many times. This rearrangement joins TRBV7-8 to TRBJ2-3; D is perhaps TRBD1 or TRBD2 (6 bases each). The V gene's germline CDR1 is SGHVS and CDR2 FQNEAQ. The CDR3 totals 15 residues. V was clipped by 0 bases and J by 6 bases, with 13 bases between them. The CDR3 sequence: CASSLAKGGRDTQYF. In nucleotides, the CDR3 is TGTGCCAGCAGCTTAGCCAAGGGGGGACGCGATACGCAGTATTTT.

This chain uses TRBV27 with TRBJ2-1; possible D gene TRBD1, 5 bases. Germline loops: CDR1 MNHEY, CDR2 SMNVEV (reference sequence). This CDR3 region has 17 residues. V was cut by 5 bases and J by 2 bases, with 19 bases left in between. The chain's CDR3 is CASSTSRRVITYNEQFF. The DNA for the CDR3 is TGTGCCAGCAGTACTTCTCGCAGGGTAATTACCTACAATGAGCAGTTCTTC.

This clonotype was found a few times. The chain is built from TRBV20-1 and TRBJ2-6; 7 nucleotides line up with TRBD1. Germline V lookup: CDR1 DFQATT, CDR2 SNEGSKA (reference sequence). CDR3 size: 17 residues. V gave up 3 bases and J gave up 4 bases; unmatched junction bases: 12. CDR3 nucleotide sequence: TGCAGTGCTAGCGCCATCGAGGGGGCATACGGGGCCAACGTCCTGACTTTC. It codes for CSASAIEGAYGANVLTF.

This clonotype was counted a few times. The gene calls are TRBV12-3 or TRBV12-4 and TRBJ2-5, with a tentative D call TRBD1 (5 bases). V dropped 4 bases and J dropped 3 bases, with 12 bases sitting between them. The CDR3 contains 14 residues. The CDR3, as DNA: TGTGCCAGCAGTTCAAGGGCAGGGAAAGAGACCCAGTACTTC. It yields the protein CASSSRAGKETQYF.

There are a few counts of this clonotype. The V and J genes are TRBV7-2 and TRBJ2-5; D remains ambiguous. The germline gives CDR1 SGHTA, CDR2 FQGNSA. Trimming removed 7 bases from V and 2 bases from J, with 11 bases in between. The CDR3 sequence is 13 residues long. The CDR3 here is CASNPAPQETQYF. In nucleotides, the CDR3 is TGTGCCAGCAACCCTGCACCGCAAGAGACCCAGTACTTC.

This clonotype was counted many times. This chain joins TRBV14 and TRBJ2-1; 11 bases are shared with TRBD2. The germline V gene has CDR1 SGHDN and CDR2 FVKESK. The CDR3 is 15 residues long. J was trimmed by 6 bases and V by 4 bases; bases with no gene match: 5. The CDR3 spells CASSRGTSGPNEQFF. The DNA of the CDR3 is TGTGCCAGCAGCCGCGGGACTAGCGGACCCAATGAGCAGTTCTTC.

This clonotype was detected only a few times. The rearrangement links TRBV11-1 to TRBJ1-1, with TRBD1 matching 9 bases. Trimming cost V 1 base and J 3 bases; bases outside gene matches: 12. The CDR3 is 18 amino acids. Germline CDR1 and CDR2: SGHAT and FQDESV (reference sequence). CDR3 nucleotide sequence: TGTGCCAGCAGCTTAGGGGTAATGGGACAGGGTCGCGACACTGAAGCTTTCTTT. Translating it yields CASSLGVMGQGRDTEAFF.